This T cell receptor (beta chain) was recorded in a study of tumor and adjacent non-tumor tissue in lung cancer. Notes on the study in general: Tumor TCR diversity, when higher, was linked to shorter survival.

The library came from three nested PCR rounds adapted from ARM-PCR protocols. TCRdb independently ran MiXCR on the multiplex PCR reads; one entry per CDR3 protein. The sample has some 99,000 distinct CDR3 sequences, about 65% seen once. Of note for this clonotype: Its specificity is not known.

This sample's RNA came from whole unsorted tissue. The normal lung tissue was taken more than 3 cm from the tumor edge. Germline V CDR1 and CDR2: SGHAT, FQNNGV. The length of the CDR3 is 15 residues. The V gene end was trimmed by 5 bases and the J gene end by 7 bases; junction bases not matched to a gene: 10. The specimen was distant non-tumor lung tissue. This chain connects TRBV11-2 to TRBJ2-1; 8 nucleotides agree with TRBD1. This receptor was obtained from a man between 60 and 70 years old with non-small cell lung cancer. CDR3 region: CASSNNPTGDNEQFF. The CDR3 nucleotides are TGTGCCAGCAGCAACAACCCGACAGGGGATAATGAGCAGTTCTTC.